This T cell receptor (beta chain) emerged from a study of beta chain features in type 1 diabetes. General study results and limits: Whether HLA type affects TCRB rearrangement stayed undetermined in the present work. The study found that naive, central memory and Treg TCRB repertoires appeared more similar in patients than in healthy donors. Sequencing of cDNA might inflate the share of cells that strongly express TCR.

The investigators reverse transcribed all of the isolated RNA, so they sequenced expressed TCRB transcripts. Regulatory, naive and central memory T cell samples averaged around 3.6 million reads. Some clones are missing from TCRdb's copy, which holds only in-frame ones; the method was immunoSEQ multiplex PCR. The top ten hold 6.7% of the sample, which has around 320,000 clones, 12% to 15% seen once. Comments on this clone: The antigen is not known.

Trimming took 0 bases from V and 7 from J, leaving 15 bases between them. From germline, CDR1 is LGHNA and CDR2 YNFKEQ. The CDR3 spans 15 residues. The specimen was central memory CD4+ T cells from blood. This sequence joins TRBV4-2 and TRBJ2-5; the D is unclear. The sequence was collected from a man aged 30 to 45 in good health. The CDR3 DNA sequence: TGTGCCAGCAGCCAAGACTCGGCCCTCGGCGGGACCCAGTACTTC. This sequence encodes CASSQDSALGGTQYF.